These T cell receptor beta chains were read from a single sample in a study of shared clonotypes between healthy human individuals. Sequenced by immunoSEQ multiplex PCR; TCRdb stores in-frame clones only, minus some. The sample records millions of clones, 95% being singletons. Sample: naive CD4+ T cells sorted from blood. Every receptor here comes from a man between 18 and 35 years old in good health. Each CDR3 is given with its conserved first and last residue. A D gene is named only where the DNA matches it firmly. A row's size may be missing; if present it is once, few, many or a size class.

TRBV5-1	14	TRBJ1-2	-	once	CASSEGRNNYGYTF	TGCGCCAGCAGCGAGGGACGGAATAACTATGGCTACACCTTC
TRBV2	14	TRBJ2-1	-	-	CASVRAIANNEQFF	TGTGCCAGCGTGCGGGCGATCGCAAACAATGAGCAGTTCTTC
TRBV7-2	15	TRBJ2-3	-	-	CASSPWSSTVDTQYF	TGTGCCAGCAGCCCTTGGTCTAGCACTGTAGATACGCAGTATTTT
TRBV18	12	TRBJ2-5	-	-	CASSPNWPTQYF	TGTGCCAGCTCACCGAATTGGCCAACCCAGTACTTC
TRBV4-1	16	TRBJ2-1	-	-	CASSQDWALGNNEQFF	TGCGCCAGCAGCCAAGATTGGGCTCTAGGGAACAATGAGCAGTTCTTC
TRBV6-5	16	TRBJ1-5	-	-	CASSYSPTGSNQPQHF	TGTGCCAGCAGTTACTCGCCTACAGGTAGCAATCAGCCCCAGCATTTT
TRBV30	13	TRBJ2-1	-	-	CAWTHGLSDEQFF	TGTGCCTGGACCCACGGACTAAGCGATGAGCAGTTCTTC
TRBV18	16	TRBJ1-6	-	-	CASSPEPSSYNSPLHF	TGTGCCAGCTCACCGGAGCCGAGCTCCTATAATTCACCCCTCCACTTT
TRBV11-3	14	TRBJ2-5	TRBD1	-	CASSTDRGRETQYF	TGTGCCAGCAGCACAGACAGGGGTCGGGAGACCCAGTACTTC
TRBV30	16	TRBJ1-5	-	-	CAWSPMPQNSNQPQHF	TGTGCCTGGAGCCCAATGCCCCAGAATAGCAATCAGCCCCAGCATTTT
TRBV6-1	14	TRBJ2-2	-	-	CASSEDRNTGELFF	TGTGCCAGCAGTGAGGACAGAAACACCGGGGAGCTGTTTTTT
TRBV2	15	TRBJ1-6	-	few	CACTEESSYNSPLHF	TGTGCCTGCACGGAGGAAAGCTCCTATAATTCACCCCTCCACTTT
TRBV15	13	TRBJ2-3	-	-	CATNSPPRDTQYF	TGTGCCACCAACTCACCCCCAAGAGATACGCAGTATTTT
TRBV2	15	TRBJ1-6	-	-	CASSDREGSNSPLHF	TGTGCCAGCAGTGATAGGGAGGGGTCTAATTCACCCCTCCACTTT
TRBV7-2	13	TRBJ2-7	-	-	CASSLSRTYEQYF	TGTGCCAGCAGCTTGTCACGGACCTACGAGCAGTACTTC
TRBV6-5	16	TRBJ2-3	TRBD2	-	CASSYSDSGHTDTQYF	TGTGCCAGCAGTTACTCGGATAGCGGGCACACAGATACGCAGTATTTT
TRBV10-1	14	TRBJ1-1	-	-	CASSESQGRTEAFF	TGCGCCAGCAGTGAGTCACAGGGAAGGACTGAAGCTTTCTTT
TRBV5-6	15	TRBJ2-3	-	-	CASSFGSGSTDTQYF	TGTGCCAGCAGCTTTGGTAGCGGTAGCACAGATACGCAGTATTTT
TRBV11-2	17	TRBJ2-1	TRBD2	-	CASSPGTSGGIYNEQFF	TGTGCCAGCAGCCCCGGGACTAGCGGGGGAATTTACAATGAGCAGTTCTTC
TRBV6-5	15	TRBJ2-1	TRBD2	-	CASSPREGSYNEQFF	TGTGCCAGCAGTCCGAGGGAGGGCTCCTACAATGAGCAGTTCTTC
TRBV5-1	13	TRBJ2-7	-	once	CASSGGPSYEQYF	TGCGCCAGCAGCGGCGGACCTTCCTACGAGCAGTACTTC
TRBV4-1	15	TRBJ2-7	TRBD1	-	CASSQEEGQGHEQYF	TGCGCCAGCAGCCAAGAGGAGGGACAGGGCCACGAGCAGTACTTC
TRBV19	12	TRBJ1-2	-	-	CATQGPHYGYTF	TGTGCCACCCAGGGACCCCACTATGGCTACACCTTC
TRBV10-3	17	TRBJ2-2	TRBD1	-	CAISETPPGGNTGELFF	TGTGCCATCAGTGAGACCCCCCCAGGGGGGAACACCGGGGAGCTGTTTTTT
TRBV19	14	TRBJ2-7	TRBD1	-	CASSTRDRGNEQYF	TGTGCCAGTAGTACCCGGGACAGGGGAAACGAGCAGTACTTC
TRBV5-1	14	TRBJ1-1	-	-	CASSLSGRATEAFF	TGCGCCAGCAGCTTGTCCGGCAGGGCCACTGAAGCTTTCTTT
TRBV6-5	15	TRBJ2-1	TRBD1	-	CASSYVGQGHNEQFF	TGTGCCAGCAGTTATGTGGGACAGGGGCACAATGAGCAGTTCTTC